The entry below describes one T cell receptor (beta chain). Its specificity is not known. Assay used: immunoSEQ multiplex PCR; TCRdb lists only in-frame clones, some missing. The table lists about 88,000 clones, 85% to 95% of them singletons, with 0.3% to 0.45% in the top ten. Germline values: CDR1 MNHEY, CDR2 SVGAGI. The CDR3 runs to 14 residues. V gave up 5 bases and J gave up 6 bases; unmatched junction bases: 7. This sample was included in a study of graft-versus-host responses after intestinal transplantation. The clonotype originates from a human donor who was the organ donor for an intestinal transplant. The material sequenced was unstimulated CD4+ T cells sorted from spleen or lymph node cells, taken before transplant. V usage is TRBV6-5 and J usage is TRBJ2-7; 10 nucleotides align to TRBD1. CDR3 coding DNA: TGTGCCAGCAGTCGGGACAGGGGTTTTTCCGAGCAGTACTTC. Translated: CASSRDRGFSEQYF.